The 25 T cell receptor beta chains below come from one sample, sequenced in a study of a mutant IDH1 vaccine in newly diagnosed glioma. The method was immunoSEQ multiplex PCR; TCRdb's version includes in-frame clones alone and lacks a portion of them. Here the sample spans roughly 46,000 clones, around 85% being singletons. The sample's time point: week 47, end of study. It was 300 ug of mutant IDH1 20-mer peptide that made up each vaccine dose, given with topical imiquimod. Their antigens remain unidentified. Material: PBMCs, obtained from a glioma patient whose treatment included an IDH1 peptide vaccine. The receptors come from a woman under 40 with glioma. Some clones in this sample may be carry-over from other donors' samples.

The genes are TRBV20-1 and TRBJ1-4; no definite D call. In germline, CDR1 is DFQATT, CDR2 SNEGSKA (reference sequence). V was pared by 3 bases and J by 8 bases, with 4 bases between. This CDR3 spans 10 amino acids. This CDR3 reads CSARDEKLFF. CDR3 in DNA: TGCAGTGCTAGGGACGAAAAACTGTTTTTT.

The chain recombines TRBV6-6 with TRBJ1-5; TRBD1 is a possible D gene (6 bases). Germline loops: CDR1 MNHNY, CDR2 SVGAGI (reference sequence). Trimming took 6 bases from V and 9 from J, leaving 18 bases between them. The CDR3 runs 14 residues. CDR3 DNA sequence: TGTGCCAGCAGGGCACAGGGTCAAGCTTTGCCCCAGCATTTT. Translating it yields CASRAQGQALPQHF.

The chain couples TRBV6-5 to TRBJ1-5, with D possibly TRBD1 on 5 matching bases. Germline CDR1 and CDR2: MNHEY and SVGAGI. Trimming stripped 0 bases from V and 7 bases from J, with 10 bases between. The CDR3 spans 14 residues. As DNA, the CDR3 is TGTGCCAGCAGTTACTCCGGGCAGGGCCAGCCCCAGCATTTT. Protein product: CASSYSGQGQPQHF.

The chain links TRBV6-5 to TRBJ1-5; tentatively, D is TRBD1 (5 bases). V was trimmed by 2 bases and J by 6 bases, leaving 17 bases between them. The CDR3 has 16 residues. Germline CDR1 is MNHEY and CDR2 is SVGAGI. CDR3 DNA: TGTGCCAGCAGTTACACTTGGGACGGTACTAGTCAGCCCCAGCATTTT. Its protein product is CASSYTWDGTSQPQHF.

The rearrangement links TRBV4-2 to TRBJ1-1; D remains unclear. Trimming took 4 bases from V and 2 from J, leaving 23 bases between them. CDR1 is LGHNA and CDR2 is YNFKEQ in the germline V gene. CDR3 length: 18 amino acids. The CDR3 DNA is TGTGCCAGCAGCCTACAGATGTGGACTAGGGATTCTAACACTGAAGCTTTCTTT. Its translation: CASSLQMWTRDSNTEAFF.

This sequence joins TRBV7-6 and TRBJ2-7; a weak D match, TRBD2 (5 bases). Trimming took off 3 bases at V and 2 bases at J, with 11 bases between the two ends. The germline V gene encodes CDR1 SGHVS and CDR2 FNYEAQ. The CDR3 is 14 amino acids. The CDR3 sequence: CASSFGGQTYEQYF. The CDR3 DNA follows: TGTGCCAGCAGCTTTGGCGGGCAGACCTACGAGCAGTACTTC.

The chain has TRBV27 and TRBJ1-5, with D unresolved. This CDR3 contains 16 residues. Trimming removed 0 bases at V and 4 bases at J, with 13 bases between. Germline CDR1 MNHEY, CDR2 SMNVEV (reference sequence). As DNA, the CDR3 is TGTGCCAGCAGTTTATCTTGGGCAAGTATTAATCAGCCCCAGCATTTT. Translating it yields CASSLSWASINQPQHF.

V usage is TRBV27 and J usage is TRBJ1-2; D might be TRBD1 (5 bases). Germline V gene lookup returns CDR1 MNHEY and CDR2 SMNVEV (reference sequence). Deletions cut 2 bases from V and 6 bases from J, with 10 bases between. CDR3 length: 13 amino acids. The CDR3 sequence: CASSLVQGDGYTF. The CDR3 DNA follows: TGTGCCAGCAGTTTAGTCCAGGGTGATGGCTACACCTTC.

This chain connects TRBV5-4 to TRBJ1-2; TRBD1 is a possible D gene (5 bases). V dropped 4 bases and J dropped 7 bases, with 20 bases sitting between them. Germline V gene lookup returns CDR1 SGHNT and CDR2 YYREEE (reference sequence). The CDR3 length is 15 residues. The CDR3 region is CASSPGVVRVRGYTF. CDR3 DNA: TGTGCCAGCAGCCCGGGGGTAGTGAGGGTTCGTGGCTACACCTTC.

The chain combines TRBV11-2 with TRBJ2-7; D may be TRBD2 (6 bases). Trimming cost V 5 bases and J 5 bases, with 16 bases left between them. Germline CDR1 reads SGHAT; CDR2 reads FQNNGV. This CDR3 has 14 amino acids. CDR3 sequence (DNA): TGTGCCAGCAGCCCCGGGGCGGGAATCCACGAGCAGTACTTC. It codes for CASSPGAGIHEQYF.

This chain uses TRBV7-9 with TRBJ1-2; 9 positions match TRBD1. The ends lost 5 bases at V and 6 bases at J; junction bases unmatched: 10. CDR3 length equals 15 residues. CDR1 and CDR2 (germline): SEHNR, FQNEAQ (reference sequence). The CDR3 DNA sequence: TGTGCCAGCAGCCCCCCGGGACAGGGACGGGATGGCTACACCTTC. This codes for CASSPPGQGRDGYTF. Drawing the rest from reference TRBV7-9 and TRBJ1-2, the complete variable domain is DTGVSQNPRHKITKRGQNVTFRCDPISEHNRLYWYRQTLGQGPEFLTYFQNEAQLEKSRLLSDRFSAERPKGSFSTLEIQRTEQGDSAMYLCASSPPGQGRDGYTFGSGTRLTVV.

The gene calls are TRBV18 and TRBJ1-1; 8 nucleotides align to TRBD1. CDR3 length: 15 residues. The V gene end was trimmed by 4 bases and the J gene end by 7 bases; junction bases not matched to a gene: 11. In germline, CDR1 is KGHSH, CDR2 LQKENI. CDR3 residues: CASSRTGLIENEAFF. CDR3 coding DNA: TGTGCCAGCTCACGGACAGGGTTAATTGAGAATGAAGCTTTCTTT.

The chain is built from TRBV19 and TRBJ2-2; TRBD1 or TRBD2 may be the D gene (5 bases each). Trimming removed 5 bases at V and 6 bases at J, with 19 bases between. The CDR3 spans 16 residues. The germline gives CDR1 LNHDA, CDR2 SQIVND (reference sequence). In nucleotides, the CDR3 is TGTGCCAGTAGTTCCGACGGGGCGTCTTGGTCCGGGGAGCTGTTTTTT. It translates to CASSSDGASWSGELFF.

The V and J genes are TRBV7-8 and TRBJ2-7; no firm D call. Germline values: CDR1 SGHVS, CDR2 FQNEAQ. With 5 bases removed from V and 5 bases from J, the gap between germline ends came to 19 bases. CDR3 length: 15 amino acids. This CDR3 reads CASSAGSEGSHEQYF. DNA of the CDR3: TGTGCCAGCAGCGCCGGGTCTGAAGGTTCTCACGAGCAGTACTTC.

The J gene is TRBJ2-2, the V gene TRBV9; perhaps TRBD2 as D (6 bases). Trimming took off 6 bases at V and 5 bases at J, with 23 bases between the two ends. Germline assignment: CDR1 SGDLS and CDR2 YYNGEE. The CDR3 totals 17 residues. CDR3 DNA: TGTGCCAGCACCCTGGGACTTCTCCTCGAGGGGACCGGGGAGCTGTTTTTT. Translating it yields CASTLGLLLEGTGELFF.

The chain has TRBV6-5 and TRBJ1-2; tentative D call: TRBD1 (5 bases). The CDR3 contains 15 residues. The V end lost 6 bases, the J end lost 4 bases, and 18 bases lay between the germline ends. Germline values: CDR1 MNHEY, CDR2 SVGAGI. The CDR3 coding sequence is TGTGCCAGCAGCGCAACAGGCCGTCAGGGCTATGGCTACACCTTC. This codes for CASSATGRQGYGYTF.

The chain carries TRBV5-5 and TRBJ2-2; maybe TRBD1 (6 bases). Trimming pared 4 bases from V and 3 bases from J, leaving 13 bases between. Per germline, CDR1 SGHKS and CDR2 YYEKEE (reference sequence). This CDR3 is built from 15 residues. For the CDR3, the DNA is TGTGCCAGCAGCCTACCAGCAGGGGACACCGGGGAGCTGTTTTTT. As protein: CASSLPAGDTGELFF.

This chain connects TRBV28 to TRBJ1-1, with D tentatively TRBD1 (6 bases). Trimming pared 3 bases from V and 3 bases from J, leaving 11 bases between. Germline CDR1 reads MDHEN; CDR2 reads SYDVKM. This CDR3 has 14 amino acids. The CDR3: CASSFTRQDTEAFF. The CDR3 region has the DNA TGTGCCAGCAGTTTCACAAGACAGGACACTGAAGCTTTCTTT.

This rearrangement joins TRBV20-1 to TRBJ2-5; D remains ambiguous. Per the germline V gene, CDR1 is DFQATT and CDR2 is SNEGSKA (reference sequence). The CDR3 runs to 10 residues. Trimming took off 3 bases at V and 3 bases at J, with 2 bases between the two ends. CDR3: CSASKETQYF. CDR3 DNA: TGCAGTGCTAGCAAAGAGACCCAGTACTTC.

A remark on this clone: A read error may produce the germline difference seen at one junction end. This chain links TRBV27 with TRBJ1-2; D gene ambiguous. The CDR3 has 15 amino acids. CDR1 MNHEY and CDR2 SMNVEV come from the germline V gene (reference sequence). CDR3 loop: CATSERGRGFGGYTF. DNA for the CDR3: TGTGCCACCAGTGAGCGGGGTCGGGGTTTTGGGGGCTACACCTTC.

The chain couples TRBV12-2 to TRBJ2-6; TRBD2 is taken as the D call from the table, unchecked against the DNA. TRBV12-2 is classified as a pseudogene. CDR3 length: 18 amino acids. The CDR3 DNA reads as TGTGCAAGTCGCCTAAATAGCTCCACACAAAGTCGGGCCAACGTCCTGACTTTC. Translation: CASRLNSSTQSRANVLTF.

The chain combines TRBV10-2 with TRBJ2-7, with 10 nucleotides matching TRBD2. Germline CDR1 reads WSHSY; CDR2 reads SAAADI. Trimming took 8 bases from V and 0 from J; bases not matched to a gene: 1. The CDR3 has 13 residues. CDR3 loop: CASQRGGSYEQYF. The CDR3 DNA is TGCGCCAGCCAGCGGGGGGGCTCCTACGAGCAGTACTTC.

The rearrangement links TRBV30 to TRBJ1-1; the D gene is possibly TRBD1 (5 bases). Trimming cost V 4 bases and J 1 base, with 13 bases left between them. From germline, CDR1 is GTSNPN and CDR2 SVGIG (reference sequence). The length of the CDR3 is 14 residues. Here the CDR3 reads CAWKAGLPNTEAFF. CDR3 coding DNA: TGTGCCTGGAAGGCGGGACTTCCGAACACTGAAGCTTTCTTT.

The chain couples TRBV13 to TRBJ1-2; 8 nucleotides match TRBD1. This CDR3 is 15 amino acids long. V lost 6 bases and J lost 2; bases outside the gene matches: 8. Germline-derived CDR1 and CDR2 are PRHDT and FYEKMQ (reference sequence). CDR3 bases: TGTGCCAGCAGTTCTCCGGGACAGGAGAACTATGGCTACACCTTC. Its translation is CASSSPGQENYGYTF.

This chain connects TRBV19 to TRBJ2-1; D may be TRBD1 (9 bases). V dropped 10 bases and J dropped 9 bases, with 25 bases sitting between them. The germline CDR1 and CDR2 sequences are LNHDA and SQIVND (reference sequence). CDR3 length: 15 residues. The CDR3 bases are TGTGCCACCTGTTACAGGACAGGGGCGGGAGGTGAGCAGTTCTTC. The encoded protein is CATCYRTGAGGEQFF.